Shown below are 10 T cell receptor beta chains from a single sample sequenced in a study of HIV-infected patients and healthy controls. TCRdb recomputed calls from the 5' RACE reads with MiXCR, one row per CDR3 protein. The table has some 70,000 distinct CDR3 sequences, less than 20% seen once. Sample: CD4+ T cells from blood. The receptors stem from a human donor in good health.

This clonotype was seen a handful of times. The chain employs TRBV6-5 and TRBJ2-1; no clear D gene. V lost 0 bases and J lost 3, with 15 bases in between. Germline V gene sequence: CDR1 MNHEY, CDR2 SVGAGI. This CDR3 region has 17 residues. In DNA form, the CDR3 reads TGTGCCAGCAGTTACTCGGCAACCCGTTCTAGCTACAATGAGCAGTTCTTC. As protein: CASSYSATRSSYNEQFF.

This clonotype was detected ten times or more. CDR3 protein: CSVAGRRQETQYF. CDR3 sequence (DNA): TGCAGCGTTGCTGGCAGGAGACAAGAGACCCAGTACTTC. The chain carries TRBV29-1 and TRBJ2-5; D not resolved. This CDR3 has 13 amino acids. Germline CDR1 reads SQVTM; CDR2 reads ANQGSEA. The V gene lost 4 bases and the J gene lost 2 bases, with 11 bases spanning the gap.

The chain uses TRBV14 and TRBJ2-7, with D maybe TRBD2 (5 bases). Germline CDR1 SGHDN, CDR2 FVKESK. With 0 bases removed from V and 8 bases from J, the gap between germline ends came to 11 bases. This CDR3 has 13 amino acids. The CDR3 is CASSQDGLPQQYF. The CDR3 nucleotides are TGTGCCAGCAGCCAAGATGGACTTCCCCAGCAGTACTTC.

V is TRBV3-1 and J is TRBJ2-2, with no clear D. Germline-derived CDR1 and CDR2 are LGHDT and YNNKEL (reference sequence). This CDR3 has 13 amino acids. Trimming stripped 4 bases from V and 4 bases from J, with 7 bases between. The CDR3 DNA follows: TGTGCCAGCAGCCCATTTCCCACCGGGGAGCTGTTTTTT. As protein: CASSPFPTGELFF.

V usage is TRBV20-1 and J usage is TRBJ2-5; the match to TRBD1 covers 8 bases. Germline CDR1 is DFQATT and CDR2 is SNEGSKA (reference sequence). There are 18 residues in the CDR3. With 3 bases clipped from V and 5 bases from J, the junction kept 20 bases outside the gene matches. CDR3 region: CSASFGRGRRFIAETQYF. The CDR3 nucleotides are TGCAGTGCTAGTTTCGGCAGGGGGCGACGGTTTATTGCGGAGACCCAGTACTTC.

The V and J genes are TRBV7-2 and TRBJ1-1, with D possibly being TRBD1 (6 bases). Germline CDR1 SGHTA, CDR2 FQGNSA. The CDR3 totals 13 residues. Deletions cut 1 base from V and 6 bases from J, with 9 bases between. This chain's CDR3 is CASSLDRVAEAFF. The CDR3 DNA sequence: TGTGCCAGCAGCTTAGACAGGGTGGCTGAAGCTTTCTTT. Full variable domain (remainder filled in from reference TRBV7-2 and TRBJ1-1): GAGVSQSPSNKVTEKGKDVELRCDPISGHTALYWYRQSLGQGLEFLIYFQGNSAPDKSGLPSDRFSAERTGGSVSTLTIQRTQQEDSAVYLCASSLDRVAEAFFGQGTRLTVV.

The table lists this clonotype with a few counts. The chain has TRBV29-1 and TRBJ2-2; weak D call: TRBD1 (6 bases). Germline loops: CDR1 SQVTM, CDR2 ANQGSEA. This CDR3 is 14 amino acids long. Trimming removed 7 bases at V and 3 bases at J, with 15 bases between. The CDR3: CSAGEQGDTGELFF. In nucleotides, the CDR3 is TGCAGCGCTGGGGAACAGGGAGACACCGGGGAGCTGTTTTTT.

In this sample, this clonotype turned up a few times. Lacking the conserved final phenylalanine or tryptophan, this CDR3 likely reflects a read error. The DNA is left out, because the CDR3 cannot be placed on it with certainty; the CDR3 is given as TCRdb lists it. V is TRBV6-1 and J is TRBJ2-1; the table assigns TRBD2, which was not confirmed against the DNA. Germline CDR1 is MNHNS and CDR2 is SASEGT. With termini counted, the CDR3 has 12 amino acids. The CDR3 protein is CASSTGTSWARV.

V usage is TRBV29-1 and J usage is TRBJ2-7; D is uncertain. This CDR3 is 10 amino acids long. V gave up 4 bases and J gave up 1 base, with 2 bases separating them. CDR1 SQVTM and CDR2 ANQGSEA come from the germline V gene. The CDR3 reads CSVGSYEQYF. CDR3 sequence (DNA): TGCAGCGTTGGGTCCTACGAGCAGTACTTC.

The CDR3 region has the DNA TGTGCCAGCAGTTTGACAGGGGGTGATTCACCCCTCCACTTT. Encoded protein: CASSLTGGDSPLHF. The V call is TRBV27, the J call TRBJ1-6, with 9 bases identical to TRBD1. The V segment lost 3 bases and the J segment 8 bases; nucleotides outside the gene matches: 2. This CDR3 spans 14 amino acids. Germline V gene sequence: CDR1 MNHEY, CDR2 SMNVEV (reference sequence).